Below are 16 T cell receptor beta chains sequenced from a single sample in a study of blood T cell repertoires in COVID-19. Repertoires were generated with immunoSEQ multiplex PCR, while TCRdb's copy carries only in-frame clones and drops some. The sample holds 80,000 to 95,000 clones, roughly 82% seen once. Sequenced sample: peripheral blood. The source of these receptors is a woman at least 80 years old with active or convalescent COVID-19.

V and J are TRBV7-2 and TRBJ1-5; D gene uncertain. The germline V gene has CDR1 SGHTA and CDR2 FQGNSA. V was clipped by 5 bases and J by 6 bases, with 11 bases between them. CDR3 length equals 13 residues. In DNA, the CDR3 is TGTGCCAGCAGCCCCTCTCTTCGTCAGCCCCAGCATTTT. This sequence encodes CASSPSLRQPQHF.

The rearrangement joins TRBV7-6 to TRBJ2-2; no firm D call. From germline, CDR1 is SGHVS and CDR2 FNYEAQ. With 5 bases removed from V and 6 bases from J, the gap between germline ends came to 16 bases. The length of the CDR3 is 15 residues. CDR3 loop: CASSPPEDSPGELFF. The CDR3 DNA sequence: TGTGCCAGCAGCCCACCCGAGGATTCGCCCGGGGAGCTGTTTTTT.

This rearrangement joins TRBV7-9 to TRBJ1-2; D is perhaps TRBD1 (6 bases). The germline V and J ends were trimmed by 5 bases and 1 base, with 14 bases remaining between them. Germline V CDR1 and CDR2: SEHNR, FQNEAQ (reference sequence). The length of the CDR3 is 15 residues. CDR3 DNA: TGTGCCAGCAGCACCCTGGACAGATTTAACTATGGCTACACCTTC. Translation gives CASSTLDRFNYGYTF. Based on the CDR3 plus reference TRBV7-9 and TRBJ1-2, the full variable domain is DTGVSQNPRHKITKRGQNVTFRCDPISEHNRLYWYRQTLGQGPEFLTYFQNEAQLEKSRLLSDRFSAERPKGSFSTLEIQRTEQGDSAMYLCASSTLDRFNYGYTFGSGTRLTVV.

The chain has TRBV27 and TRBJ1-2; maybe TRBD1 (5 bases). The CDR3 is made up of 13 amino acids. The V end was cut by 3 bases, the J end by 7 bases, with 12 bases between. Germline lookup yields CDR1 MNHEY and CDR2 SMNVEV (reference sequence). Written as DNA, the CDR3 is TGTGCCAGCAGTTTGATAGGGGCTGGTGGCTACACCTTC. Residues: CASSLIGAGGYTF.

The V gene is TRBV27, the J gene TRBJ1-5; 7 bases match TRBD1. This CDR3 spans 15 amino acids. Germline V gene sequence: CDR1 MNHEY, CDR2 SMNVEV (reference sequence). The V segment lost 5 bases and the J segment 2 bases; nucleotides outside the gene matches: 6. The CDR3 DNA reads as TGTGCCAGCAGTCCAGCAGGGGGACGCAATCAGCCCCAGCATTTT. Amino acid sequence: CASSPAGGRNQPQHF.

The J gene is TRBJ1-1, the V gene TRBV5-4; D is undetermined. V lost 0 bases and J lost 6, with 12 bases in between. This CDR3 spans 14 amino acids. CDR1 and CDR2 (germline): SGHNT, YYREEE (reference sequence). The CDR3 sequence: CASSLGRYPPEAFF. CDR3 coding DNA: TGTGCCAGCAGCTTGGGGAGGTACCCTCCTGAAGCTTTCTTT.

CDR3 in amino acids: CASRPSEEPYTGELFF. DNA for the CDR3: TGTGCCAGCAGACCCTCCGAGGAACCGTACACCGGGGAGCTGTTTTTT. The gene calls are TRBV6-6 and TRBJ2-2; no clear D. The CDR3 runs to 16 residues. Germline values: CDR1 MNHNY, CDR2 SVGAGI (reference sequence). Trimming took 6 bases from V and 3 from J, leaving 17 bases between them.

The chain carries TRBV10-3 and TRBJ2-1; 12 nucleotides line up with TRBD2. The CDR3 contains 15 residues. The ends lost 4 bases at V and 4 bases at J; junction bases unmatched: 2. The germline CDR1 and CDR2 sequences are ENHRY and SYGVKD. The CDR3 is CAISGTSGGYNEQFF. CDR3 nucleotides: TGTGCCATCAGTGGAACTAGCGGGGGGTACAATGAGCAGTTCTTC.

The chain carries TRBV7-8 and TRBJ1-5; D might be TRBD1 (5 bases). The CDR3 loop spans 16 amino acids. Trimming shortened V by 4 bases and J by 2 bases, and 15 bases separated the two germline ends. Germline V lookup: CDR1 SGHVS, CDR2 FQNEAQ. CDR3 region: CASSSSGLGGNQPQHF. The CDR3 coding sequence is TGTGCCAGCAGCTCTTCGGGACTGGGGGGCAATCAGCCCCAGCATTTT.

This chain uses TRBV15 with TRBJ1-4; D is undetermined. This CDR3 region has 12 residues. Germline V gene data show CDR1 as LNHNV and CDR2 as YYDKDF (reference sequence). Trimming cost V 3 bases and J 8 bases, with 7 bases left between them. CDR3 DNA sequence: TGTGCCACCAGCAGGGCTGTGGAAAAACTGTTTTTT. Translated, it gives CATSRAVEKLFF. The full variable domain, in which reference TRBV15 and TRBJ1-4 provide the parts outside the CDR3, is DAMVIQNPRYQVTQFGKPVTLSCSQTLNHNVMYWYQQKSSQAPKLLFHYYDKDFNNEADTPDNFQSRRPNTSFCFLDIRSPGLGDTAMYLCATSRAVEKLFFGSGTQLSVL.

This chain links TRBV7-9 with TRBJ1-4; TRBD1 matches 7 bases. The CDR3 sequence is 11 residues long. Germline values: CDR1 SEHNR, CDR2 FQNEAQ (reference sequence). Trimming cost V 1 base and J 13 bases; bases outside gene matches: 0. This CDR3 reads CASSLGQGLFF. The CDR3 DNA is TGTGCCAGCAGCTTAGGACAGGGACTGTTTTTT.

The V call is TRBV28, the J call TRBJ1-2; a weak D match, TRBD1 (6 bases). The CDR3 extends over 13 amino acids. V shed 2 bases and J shed 6 bases, with 10 bases lying between them. Per germline, CDR1 MDHEN and CDR2 SYDVKM. CDR3 residues: CASSLESGDGYTF. The CDR3 DNA reads TGTGCCAGCAGTTTAGAGTCAGGGGATGGCTACACCTTC.

This clone was seen only once. The chain couples TRBV7-6 to TRBJ1-1, with D perhaps TRBD1 (5 bases). The germline V gene has CDR1 SGHVS and CDR2 FNYEAQ. V lost 5 bases and J lost 6, with 10 bases in between. The CDR3 covers 12 residues. CDR3: CASSLGGAEAFF. CDR3 DNA: TGTGCCAGCAGCCTCGGGGGTGCTGAAGCTTTCTTT.

The CDR3 DNA follows: TGTGCCAGCAGCCAAGGCTTAGCGACTACCTACAATGAGCAGTTCTTC. As protein: CASSQGLATTYNEQFF. The V gene is TRBV14, the J gene TRBJ2-1, with a tentative D call TRBD2 (5 bases). The germline CDR1 and CDR2 sequences are SGHDN and FVKESK. V shed 1 base and J shed 2 bases, with 12 bases lying between them. The CDR3 consists of 16 residues.

The chain carries TRBV4-1 and TRBJ1-1; 7 bases are a match to TRBD1. The V gene end was trimmed by 0 bases and the J gene end by 0 bases; junction bases not matched to a gene: 7. The germline V gene encodes CDR1 MGHRA and CDR2 YSYEKL. The CDR3 runs to 17 residues. CDR3 nucleotide sequence: TGCGCCAGCAGCCAAGAATCCGGGACAGATTTGAACACTGAAGCTTTCTTT. This gives the protein CASSQESGTDLNTEAFF.

The chain combines TRBV10-1 with TRBJ1-6; TRBD1 agrees at 7 bases. This CDR3 is 14 amino acids long. The germline gives CDR1 WNHNN, CDR2 SYGVQD (reference sequence). V gave up 5 bases and J gave up 10 bases; unmatched junction bases: 8. The CDR3: CASSLDRRGSPLHF. The CDR3 DNA reads TGCGCCAGCAGTTTGGACAGGCGAGGCTCACCCCTCCACTTT.